This T cell receptor (beta chain) was identified during a study of blood T cell repertoires in COVID-19. The overall study: The cDNA or gDNA used as material had been derived from T cells, B-cell-depleted T cells, or PBMCs.

This clone was detected only a few times. Methods used by the authors: Amplification from reference gene primers served as the basis for estimated nucleated cell counts. The data were produced by immunoSEQ multiplex PCR, yet TCRdb's version contains in-frame clones alone and is incomplete. From that table come the V and J calls and clone size; the DNA was used to work out D and trimming. The repertoire holds more than 200,000 clones, with approximately 78% as singletons. The CDR3 contains 12 residues. Trimming removed 6 bases from V and 6 bases from J, with 14 bases in between. Germline assignment: CDR1 SQVTM and CDR2 ANQGSEA. The Seattle site enrolled patients during active infection and followed them longitudinally.

This chain joins TRBV29-1 and TRBJ1-1; D ambiguous. The sample comprised peripheral blood. This TCR came from an elderly woman with COVID-19, enrolled during active disease. Here the CDR3 DNA reads TGCAGCGTCGCGACGGGAGGCGCTGAAGCTTTCTTT. Translating it yields CSVATGGAEAFF. Together with reference TRBV29-1 and TRBJ1-1, the CDR3 gives the full variable domain: SAVISQKPSRDICQRGTSLTIQCQVDSQVTMMFWYRQQPGQSLTLIATANQGSEATYESGFVIDKFPISRPNLTFSTLTVSNMSPEDSSIYLCSVATGGAEAFFGQGTRLTVV.